The 25 T cell receptor beta chains in this list originate from one sample, sequenced in a study of blood T cell repertoires in COVID-19. This table comes from immunoSEQ multiplex PCR, and its TCRdb copy is limited to in-frame clones, with some not included. The repertoire consists of 100,000 or so clones, with roughly 80% occurring once and the leading ten covering 11%. The sequencing sample was made of peripheral blood. These receptors were taken from a man in his sixties or seventies with active or convalescent COVID-19.

The V call is TRBV12-3 or TRBV12-4, the J call TRBJ1-1; TRBD1 aligns across 9 bases. V dropped 6 bases and J dropped 10; count of bases not matched to a gene: 9. The CDR3 loop spans 13 amino acids. As DNA, the CDR3 is TGTGCCAGCAGACCGGGACAGGGTGCCGGAGCTTTCTTT. Amino acids: CASRPGQGAGAFF.

V gene TRBV6-2 or TRBV6-3 combines with J gene TRBJ1-5; 12 bases agree with TRBD1. With V trimmed by 6 bases and J by 4 bases, 7 bases remained unmatched. There are 16 residues in the CDR3. Germline V gene sequence: CDR1 MNHEY, CDR2 SVGEGT. The DNA for the CDR3 is TGTGCCAGCAGCCCGGGGGACAGGGGGCTGAATCAGCCCCAGCATTTT. This sequence encodes CASSPGDRGLNQPQHF.

Relative to its sample, this clone is medium-sized. The chain couples TRBV6-6 to TRBJ2-2; 10 nucleotides match TRBD1. The CDR3 covers 16 residues. V lost 5 bases, J lost 4 bases, and 7 bases stayed unmatched. From germline, CDR1 is MNHNY and CDR2 SVGAGI (reference sequence). CDR3: CASSIPGQGFTGELFF. CDR3 DNA sequence: TGTGCCAGCAGTATCCCGGGACAGGGGTTCACCGGGGAGCTGTTTTTT.

The chain links TRBV11-3 to TRBJ2-1, with TRBD2 matching over 8 bases. Looked up from germline, CDR1 is SGHNT and CDR2 is YENEEA. The CDR3 length is 15 residues. The ends lost 1 base at V and 4 bases at J; junction bases unmatched: 3. The CDR3 coding sequence is TGTGCCAGCAGCTTAGGGACTAGCCAATACAATGAGCAGTTCTTC. It codes for CASSLGTSQYNEQFF.

CDR3 loop: CAWSSGEGNNEQFF. CDR3 in DNA: TGTGCCTGGAGTAGTGGGGAGGGGAACAATGAGCAGTTCTTC. The gene calls are TRBV30 and TRBJ2-1, with 7 bases matching TRBD2. V lost 2 bases, J lost 5 bases, and 6 bases stayed unmatched. This CDR3 contains 14 residues. CDR1 and CDR2 from the germline V gene are GTSNPN and SVGIG (reference sequence).

The chain has TRBV29-1 and TRBJ2-3, with TRBD2 as a possible D gene (5 bases). Germline V gene data show CDR1 as SQVTM and CDR2 as ANQGSEA. This CDR3 has 14 amino acids. The V end lost 5 bases, the J end lost 4 bases, and 16 bases lay between the germline ends. The CDR3 DNA reads as TGCAGCGTTCGAGGGTCACAGTTCGCAGATACGCAGTATTTT. Translated: CSVRGSQFADTQYF.

V usage is TRBV5-1 and J usage is TRBJ1-2, with TRBD1 identical over 7 bases. The ends lost 4 bases at V and 1 base at J; junction bases unmatched: 7. From germline, CDR1 is SGHRS and CDR2 YFSETQ. The CDR3 length is 15 residues. In DNA, the CDR3 is TGCGCCAGCAGCGCCGACAGGGTGGTTAACTATGGCTACACCTTC. As protein: CASSADRVVNYGYTF.

This chain uses TRBV19 with TRBJ1-2; no reliable D call. Germline V gene sequence: CDR1 LNHDA, CDR2 SQIVND (reference sequence). This CDR3 region has 15 residues. V lost 7 bases and J 3 bases, leaving 18 bases between the germline ends. The chain's CDR3 is CASKAEHGRDYGYTF. CDR3 coding DNA: TGTGCCAGTAAAGCGGAACACGGGAGGGACTATGGCTACACCTTC.

The chain recombines TRBV5-4 with TRBJ1-1, with D perhaps matching TRBD1 (5 bases). Trimming took off 4 bases at V and 5 bases at J, with 24 bases between the two ends. The CDR3 is made up of 17 amino acids. Germline V gives CDR1 SGHNT, CDR2 YYREEE (reference sequence). The CDR3 region has the DNA TGTGCCAGCAGCCCTGGGGGGGAGGTTAGGGGTAAGACTGAAGCTTTCTTT. Amino acids: CASSPGGEVRGKTEAFF.

This chain connects TRBV27 to TRBJ2-7; possible D gene TRBD1, 6 bases. V was clipped by 3 bases and J by 8 bases, with 17 bases between them. Per germline, CDR1 MNHEY and CDR2 SMNVEV (reference sequence). This CDR3 contains 14 residues. The DNA for the CDR3 is TGTGCCAGCAGTTTGGGACAAGGACGCGATCAGCAGTACTTC. Protein: CASSLGQGRDQQYF.

The genes are TRBV10-3 and TRBJ1-1, with D possibly matching TRBD1 (6 bases). Germline V lookup: CDR1 ENHRY, CDR2 SYGVKD. Trimming shortened V by 8 bases and J by 6 bases, and 13 bases separated the two germline ends. The CDR3 length is 12 residues. CDR3 protein: CAISGGAAEAFF. The CDR3 nucleotides read TGTGCCATCTCTGGGGGGGCGGCTGAAGCTTTCTTT.

The gene calls are TRBV4-1 and TRBJ2-3, with 10 bases fitting TRBD2. CDR3 length: 16 residues. Per germline, CDR1 MGHRA and CDR2 YSYEKL. J gave up 8 bases and V 3 bases, and 11 bases lay outside the gene matches. The CDR3 sequence is CASSQGSSGGAGTQYF. Written as DNA, the CDR3 is TGCGCCAGCAGCCAGGGGTCAAGCGGGGGGGCCGGTACGCAGTATTTT.

This clone was seen only once. The chain couples TRBV5-5 to TRBJ2-1, with D possibly matching TRBD2 (6 bases). The CDR3 length is 15 residues. Germline CDR1 is SGHKS and CDR2 is YYEKEE (reference sequence). The germline V and J ends were trimmed by 5 bases and 2 bases, with 14 bases remaining between them. As DNA, the CDR3 is TGTGCCAGCAGTGTGGGACTCGATACCTACAATGAGCAGTTCTTC. It codes for CASSVGLDTYNEQFF.

The chain links TRBV18 to TRBJ2-5, with 10 bases fitting TRBD1. CDR1 is KGHSH and CDR2 is LQKENI in the germline V gene. This CDR3 has 17 residues. The V and J ends lost 3 bases and 4 bases, in that order; junction bases with no gene match: 11. The CDR3 DNA sequence: TGTGCCAGCTCACCGCCTTCGGGGACAGGGGTACCAGAGACCCAGTACTTC. This codes for CASSPPSGTGVPETQYF.

This chain uses TRBV11-2 with TRBJ1-1; 7 bases are a match to TRBD1. The CDR3 loop spans 14 amino acids. V lost 1 base to trimming and J lost 4 bases; unmatched junction nucleotides: 3. Germline CDR1 reads SGHAT; CDR2 reads FQNNGV. DNA for the CDR3: TGTGCCAGCAGCTTAGTGCAGGGGGGCACTGAAGCTTTCTTT. Encoded protein: CASSLVQGGTEAFF. Supplemented by reference TRBV11-2 and TRBJ1-1, the full variable domain reads EAGVAQSPRYKIIEKRQSVAFWCNPISGHATLYWYQQILGQGPKLLIQFQNNGVVDDSQLPKDRFSAERLKGVDSTLKIQPAKLEDSAVYLCASSLVQGGTEAFFGQGTRLTVV.

The rearrangement links TRBV11-3 to TRBJ1-1; 8 bases align to TRBD1. V trimming: 2 bases; J trimming: 1 base; junction bases outside the gene matches: 0. CDR3 length equals 14 residues. Per the germline V gene, CDR1 is SGHNT and CDR2 is YENEEA. In DNA, the CDR3 is TGTGCCAGCAGCTTACAGGGGGCGAACACTGAAGCTTTCTTT. Its protein product is CASSLQGANTEAFF.

This chain uses TRBV11-3 with TRBJ2-5; 9 nucleotides match TRBD2. Trimming removed 5 bases from V and 5 bases from J; junction bases left unmatched: 12. Germline V gene lookup returns CDR1 SGHNT and CDR2 YENEEA. The CDR3 totals 16 residues. CDR3 region: CASSPRLRRGGETQYF. The CDR3 DNA reads TGTGCCAGCAGCCCTCGACTGCGGCGGGGGGGTGAGACCCAGTACTTC. The full variable domain, with the rest looked up from reference TRBV11-3 and TRBJ2-5, is EAGVVQSPRYKIIEKKQPVAFWCNPISGHNTLYWYLQNLGQGPELLIRYENEEAVDDSQLPKDRFSAERLKGVDSTLKIQPAELGDSAVYLCASSPRLRRGGETQYFGPGTRLLVL.

V and J are TRBV7-9 and TRBJ1-2; the match to TRBD1 covers 7 bases. This CDR3 contains 14 residues. The germline gives CDR1 SEHNR, CDR2 FQNEAQ (reference sequence). V lost 3 bases and J lost 5; bases outside the gene matches: 6. CDR3 bases: TGTGCCAGCAGCTTTCCGGCCAGGGGGTATGGCTACACCTTC. Translation gives CASSFPARGYGYTF.

This chain uses TRBV4-2 with TRBJ2-2, with D perhaps matching TRBD2 (5 bases). This CDR3 is built from 15 residues. V was trimmed by 1 base and J by 0 bases, leaving 6 bases between them. Germline V gene data show CDR1 as LGHNA and CDR2 as YNFKEQ. The CDR3 loop is CASSQGGANTGELFF. The CDR3 DNA is TGTGCCAGCAGCCAAGGGGGAGCGAACACCGGGGAGCTGTTTTTT.

This chain uses TRBV6-5 with TRBJ1-5, with D perhaps matching TRBD1 (6 bases). Germline lookup yields CDR1 MNHEY and CDR2 SVGAGI. Trimming took 6 bases from V and 3 from J, leaving 12 bases between them. The CDR3 spans 14 residues. CDR3 sequence (DNA): TGTGCCAGCAGGAGTACAGGGAACAATCAGCCCCAGCATTTT. Protein: CASRSTGNNQPQHF.

The chain combines TRBV11-2 with TRBJ1-6; perhaps TRBD1 as D (6 bases). This CDR3 comprises 16 residues. Germline CDR1 SGHAT, CDR2 FQNNGV. V was shortened by 0 bases and J by 7 bases, with 13 bases between the two germline ends. The CDR3 sequence: CASSLDPGGPNSPLHF. As DNA, the CDR3 is TGTGCCAGCAGCTTAGACCCGGGGGGCCCCAATTCACCCCTCCACTTT.

This clone occurred a few times. V gene TRBV7-9 combines with J gene TRBJ2-2; 8 nucleotides line up with TRBD1. Per germline, CDR1 SEHNR and CDR2 FQNEAQ (reference sequence). Trimming removed 5 bases from V and 4 bases from J; junction bases left unmatched: 6. This CDR3 has 15 amino acids. The CDR3 is CASSRQGAGTGELFF. Written as DNA, the CDR3 is TGTGCCAGCAGCCGTCAGGGGGCTGGCACCGGGGAGCTGTTTTTT. The entire variable domain, with the rest obtained from reference TRBV7-9 and TRBJ2-2, is as follows: DTGVSQNPRHKITKRGQNVTFRCDPISEHNRLYWYRQTLGQGPEFLTYFQNEAQLEKSRLLSDRFSAERPKGSFSTLEIQRTEQGDSAMYLCASSRQGAGTGELFFGEGSRLTVL.

This chain joins TRBV27 and TRBJ2-3, with D hard to call. Per germline, CDR1 MNHEY and CDR2 SMNVEV (reference sequence). The CDR3 consists of 14 residues. Between the trimmed V and J ends, which lost 3 bases and 2 bases, there was a span of 9 bases. This CDR3 is CASSLAPFTDTQYF. CDR3 DNA sequence: TGTGCCAGCAGTTTGGCACCATTCACAGATACGCAGTATTTT.

The CDR3: CASSQLPPGSPRETQYF. The CDR3 coding sequence is TGTGCCAGCAGCCAACTACCCCCGGGATCCCCTAGGGAGACCCAGTACTTC. The chain carries TRBV14 and TRBJ2-5, with D perhaps matching TRBD2 (5 bases). CDR1 is SGHDN, CDR2 FVKESK, per germline. Trimming left V 2 bases short and J 5 bases short, with 21 bases between. The CDR3 contains 17 residues.

There are a few counts of this clone. V gene TRBV20-1 combines with J gene TRBJ1-2, with D perhaps matching TRBD1 (6 bases). This CDR3 is built from 9 residues. Looked up from germline, CDR1 is DFQATT and CDR2 is SNEGSKA (reference sequence). V was shortened by 6 bases and J by 7 bases, with 6 bases between the two germline ends. Written as DNA, the CDR3 is TGCAGTGCCAGGGGTGGCTACACCTTC. Translated: CSARGGYTF.